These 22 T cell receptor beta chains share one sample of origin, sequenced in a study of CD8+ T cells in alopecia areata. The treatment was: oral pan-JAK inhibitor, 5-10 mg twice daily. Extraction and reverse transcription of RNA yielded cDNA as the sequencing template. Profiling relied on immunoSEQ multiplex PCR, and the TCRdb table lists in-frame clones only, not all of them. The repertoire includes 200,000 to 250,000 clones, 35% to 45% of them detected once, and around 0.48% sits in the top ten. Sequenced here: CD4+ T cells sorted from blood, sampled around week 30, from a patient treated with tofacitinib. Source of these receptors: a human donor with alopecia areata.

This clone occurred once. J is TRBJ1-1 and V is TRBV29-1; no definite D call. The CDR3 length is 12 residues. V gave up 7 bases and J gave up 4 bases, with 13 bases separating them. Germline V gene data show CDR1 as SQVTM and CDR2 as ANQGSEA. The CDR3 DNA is TGCAGCGGCTCCAAGCCGAGCACTGAAGCTTTCTTT. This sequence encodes CSGSKPSTEAFF.

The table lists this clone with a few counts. DNA for the CDR3: TGTGCCAGCAGCTTAGCGTGGGAGAACACCGGGGAGCTGTTTTTT. Translation: CASSLAWENTGELFF. The rearrangement joins TRBV7-3 to TRBJ2-2, with D hard to call. V was trimmed by 2 bases and J by 1 base, leaving 8 bases between them. The CDR3 is 15 amino acids. Germline CDR1 reads SGHTA; CDR2 reads FQGTGA.

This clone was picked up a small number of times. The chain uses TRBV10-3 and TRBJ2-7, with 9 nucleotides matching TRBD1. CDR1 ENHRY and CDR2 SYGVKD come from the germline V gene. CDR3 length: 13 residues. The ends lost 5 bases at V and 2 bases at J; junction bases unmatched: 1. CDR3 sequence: CAISRQGAYEQYF. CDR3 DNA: TGTGCCATCAGTCGACAGGGGGCCTACGAGCAGTACTTC.

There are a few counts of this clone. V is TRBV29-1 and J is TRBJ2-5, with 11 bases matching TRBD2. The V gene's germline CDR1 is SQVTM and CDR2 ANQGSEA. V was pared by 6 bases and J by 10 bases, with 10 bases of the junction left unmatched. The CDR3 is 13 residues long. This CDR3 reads CSVAGLAVQIQYF. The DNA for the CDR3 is TGCAGCGTCGCGGGACTAGCGGTGCAAATCCAGTACTTC.

DNA for the CDR3: TGTGCCAGCAGTGAATTAAGGAATCGATTCAGGGTTGGCTACACCTTC. It is translated as CASSELRNRFRVGYTF. The rearrangement links TRBV2 to TRBJ1-2; a possible D gene is TRBD1 (5 bases). CDR1 and CDR2 (germline): SNHLY, FYNNEI. The CDR3 covers 16 residues. V lost 2 bases and J lost 7, with 20 bases in between. Filled out from reference TRBV2 and TRBJ1-2, the complete variable domain reads EPEVTQTPSHQVTQMGQEVILRCVPISNHLYFYWYRQILGQKVEFLVSFYNNEISEKSEIFDDQFSVERPDGSNFTLKIRSTKLEDSAMYFCASSELRNRFRVGYTFGSGTRLTVV.

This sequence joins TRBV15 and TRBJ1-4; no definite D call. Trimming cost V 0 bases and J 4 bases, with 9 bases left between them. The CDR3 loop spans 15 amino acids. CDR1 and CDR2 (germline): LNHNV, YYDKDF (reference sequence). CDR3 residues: CATSRDLGSNEKLFF. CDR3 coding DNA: TGTGCCACCAGCAGAGATTTGGGCAGTAATGAAAAACTGTTTTTT.

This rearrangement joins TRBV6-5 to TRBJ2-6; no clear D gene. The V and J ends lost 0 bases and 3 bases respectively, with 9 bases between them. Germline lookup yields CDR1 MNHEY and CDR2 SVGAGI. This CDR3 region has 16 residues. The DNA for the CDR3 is TGTGCCAGCAGTTACTCGAAGATTGGTGGGGCCAACGTCCTGACTTTC. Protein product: CASSYSKIGGANVLTF.

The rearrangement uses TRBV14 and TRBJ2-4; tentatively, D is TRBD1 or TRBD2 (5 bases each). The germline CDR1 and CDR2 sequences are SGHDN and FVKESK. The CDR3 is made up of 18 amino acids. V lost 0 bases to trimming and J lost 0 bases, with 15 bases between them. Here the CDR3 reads CASSQDLALGGAKNIQYF. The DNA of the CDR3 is TGTGCCAGCAGCCAAGATCTGGCCCTTGGGGGAGCCAAAAACATTCAGTACTTC.

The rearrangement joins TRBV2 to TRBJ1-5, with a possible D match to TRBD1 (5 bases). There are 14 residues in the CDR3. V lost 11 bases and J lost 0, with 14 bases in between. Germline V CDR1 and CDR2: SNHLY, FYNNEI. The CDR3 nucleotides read TGTGCCTCAACCCGGGGGTCTAGCAATCAGCCCCAGCATTTT. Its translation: CASTRGSSNQPQHF.

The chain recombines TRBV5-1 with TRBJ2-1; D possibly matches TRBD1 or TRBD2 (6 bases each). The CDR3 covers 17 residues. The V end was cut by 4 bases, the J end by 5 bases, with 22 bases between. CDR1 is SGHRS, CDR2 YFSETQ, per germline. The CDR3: CASSPLGGRRRDNEQFF. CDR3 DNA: TGCGCCAGCAGCCCCTTGGGGGGCAGAAGACGGGACAATGAGCAGTTCTTC.

The CDR3 reads CAWRRRLAGARGNEQFF. In DNA, the CDR3 is TGTGCCTGGAGGAGGAGACTAGCGGGAGCTCGGGGCAATGAGCAGTTCTTC. The chain recombines TRBV30 with TRBJ2-1, with TRBD2 matching over 12 bases. Germline loops: CDR1 GTSNPN, CDR2 SVGIG (reference sequence). J was trimmed by 6 bases and V by 3 bases; bases with no gene match: 12. This CDR3 is built from 17 residues.

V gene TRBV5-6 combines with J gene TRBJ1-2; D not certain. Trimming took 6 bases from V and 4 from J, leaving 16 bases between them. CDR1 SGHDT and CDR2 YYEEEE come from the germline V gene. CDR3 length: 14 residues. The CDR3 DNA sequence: TGTGCCAGCAACTACCGCGGAGGGATCTATGGCTACACCTTC. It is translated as CASNYRGGIYGYTF.

The CDR3 region is CSVVLAGVSYNEQFF. CDR3 sequence (DNA): TGCAGCGTTGTGCTGGCGGGGGTTTCCTACAATGAGCAGTTCTTC. V is TRBV29-1 and J is TRBJ2-1; 7 nucleotides align to TRBD2. V was pared by 4 bases and J by 1 base, with 7 bases of the junction left unmatched. Germline CDR1 SQVTM, CDR2 ANQGSEA. The CDR3 sequence is 15 residues long.

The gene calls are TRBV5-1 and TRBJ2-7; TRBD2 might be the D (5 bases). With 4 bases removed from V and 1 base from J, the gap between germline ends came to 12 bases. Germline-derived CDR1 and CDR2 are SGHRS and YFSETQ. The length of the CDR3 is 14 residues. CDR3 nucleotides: TGCGCCAGCAGCCCGGACGGGATTTCCTACGAGCAGTACTTC. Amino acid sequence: CASSPDGISYEQYF.

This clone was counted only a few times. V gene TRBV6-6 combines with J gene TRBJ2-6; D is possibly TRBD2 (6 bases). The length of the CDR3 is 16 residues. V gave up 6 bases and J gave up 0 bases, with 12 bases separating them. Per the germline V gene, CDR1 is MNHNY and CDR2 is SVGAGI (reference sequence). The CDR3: CASSAGTPSGANVLTF. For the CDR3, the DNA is TGTGCCAGCAGCGCCGGGACTCCCTCTGGGGCCAACGTCCTGACTTTC.

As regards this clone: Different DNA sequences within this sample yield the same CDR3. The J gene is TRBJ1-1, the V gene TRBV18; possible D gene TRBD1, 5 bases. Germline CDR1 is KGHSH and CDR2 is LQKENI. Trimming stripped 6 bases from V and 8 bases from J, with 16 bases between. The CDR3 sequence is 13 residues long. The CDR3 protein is CASSPRQGEEAFF. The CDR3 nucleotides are TGTGCCAGCTCTCCCCGGCAGGGCGAAGAAGCTTTCTTT.

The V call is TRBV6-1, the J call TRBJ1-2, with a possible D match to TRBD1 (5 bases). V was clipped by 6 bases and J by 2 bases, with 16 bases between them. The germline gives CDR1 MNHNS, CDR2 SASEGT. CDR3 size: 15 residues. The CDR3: CASSEYGTHNYGYTF. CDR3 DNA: TGTGCCAGCAGCGAATATGGGACCCACAACTATGGCTACACCTTC.

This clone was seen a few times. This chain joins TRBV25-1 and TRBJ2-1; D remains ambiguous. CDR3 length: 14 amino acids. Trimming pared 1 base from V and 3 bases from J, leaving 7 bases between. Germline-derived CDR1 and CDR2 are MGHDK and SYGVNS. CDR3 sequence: CASSESRIYNEQFF. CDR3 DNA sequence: TGTGCCAGCAGTGAATCCCGGATCTACAATGAGCAGTTCTTC.

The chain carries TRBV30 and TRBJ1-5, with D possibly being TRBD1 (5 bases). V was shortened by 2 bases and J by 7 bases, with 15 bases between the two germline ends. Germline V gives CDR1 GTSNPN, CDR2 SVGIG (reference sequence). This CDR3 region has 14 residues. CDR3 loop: CAWSPGLEGQPQHF. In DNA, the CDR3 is TGTGCCTGGAGTCCGGGCCTTGAGGGGCAGCCCCAGCATTTT.

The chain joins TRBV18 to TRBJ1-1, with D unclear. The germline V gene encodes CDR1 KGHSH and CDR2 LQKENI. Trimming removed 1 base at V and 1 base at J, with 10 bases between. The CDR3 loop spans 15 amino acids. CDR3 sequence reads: CASSPLYDQNTEAFF. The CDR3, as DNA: TGTGCCAGCTCACCACTTTATGATCAGAACACTGAAGCTTTCTTT.

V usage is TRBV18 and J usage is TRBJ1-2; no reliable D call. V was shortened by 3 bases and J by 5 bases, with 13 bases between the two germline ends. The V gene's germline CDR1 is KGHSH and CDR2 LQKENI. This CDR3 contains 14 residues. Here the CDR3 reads CASSPGAARYGYTF. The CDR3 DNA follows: TGTGCCAGCTCACCCGGCGCGGCTAGGTATGGCTACACCTTC.

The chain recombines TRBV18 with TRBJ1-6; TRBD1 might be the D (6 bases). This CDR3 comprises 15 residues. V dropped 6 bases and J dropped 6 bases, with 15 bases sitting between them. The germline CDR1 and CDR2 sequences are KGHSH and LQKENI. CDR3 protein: CASSLDSDLNSPLHF. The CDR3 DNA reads TGTGCCAGCTCCCTGGACAGCGACCTTAATTCACCCCTCCACTTT.